Given below is one T cell receptor (beta chain) in context. These data originate in a study of shared clonotypes between healthy human individuals. The assay was immunoSEQ multiplex PCR, and TCRdb's table has in-frame clones only and misses some. This sample yields a few million clones, of which 92% are seen a single time; 0.3% to 0.4% belongs to the top ten. V lost 6 bases and J lost 2; bases outside the gene matches: 5. The length of the CDR3 is 15 residues. Germline assignment: CDR1 MDHEN and CDR2 SYDVKM. The TCR sequence derives from a man between 18 and 29 years old in good health. Some clones in this sample may be carry-over from other donors' samples. V is TRBV28 and J is TRBJ2-5, with TRBD2 matching over 11 bases. The source material was naive CD4+ T cells from PBMCs. Regarding subset: CD45RA+ positively selected. The CDR3 coding sequence is TGTGCCAGCAGCCGGACTAGCGGGCGACAAGAGACCCAGTACTTC. Protein sequence: CASSRTSGRQETQYF.